This entry lists 21 T cell receptor beta chains sequenced from one sample in a study of blood T cell repertoires in COVID-19. This table comes from immunoSEQ multiplex PCR, and its TCRdb copy is limited to in-frame clones, with some not included. The sample records 60,000 to 90,000 clones, less than 90% being singletons. Sample: peripheral blood. Every receptor here comes from a man aged 50-60 years with acute or convalescent COVID-19.

Relative to its sample, this clone is medium-sized. V usage is TRBV20-1 and J usage is TRBJ2-5; 7 bases match TRBD1. J gave up 0 bases and V 3 bases, and 7 bases lay outside the gene matches. This CDR3 has 15 residues. Germline assignment: CDR1 DFQATT and CDR2 SNEGSKA (reference sequence). The CDR3 DNA reads as TGCAGTGCTAGTCTACAGACAGGGTACCAAGAGACCCAGTACTTC. This codes for CSASLQTGYQETQYF.

The chain couples TRBV9 to TRBJ1-2; D not resolved. The CDR3 has 14 residues. Germline CDR1 SGDLS, CDR2 YYNGEE. Trimming stripped 6 bases from V and 3 bases from J, with 15 bases between. CDR3 in amino acids: CASTEAGLHYGYTF. In nucleotides, the CDR3 is TGTGCCAGCACCGAAGCAGGTCTTCACTATGGCTACACCTTC.

The V gene is TRBV5-6, the J gene TRBJ2-7; 7 bases agree with TRBD2. CDR3 size: 14 residues. CDR1 is SGHDT, CDR2 YYEEEE, per germline. Trimming took 5 bases from V and 4 from J; bases not matched to a gene: 9. The chain's CDR3 is CASRGRAAGYEQYF. The CDR3 nucleotides read TGTGCCAGCAGGGGGAGGGCCGCCGGGTACGAGCAGTACTTC.

The chain recombines TRBV11-2 with TRBJ2-2, with a weak D call TRBD1 (6 bases). V shed 8 bases and J shed 6 bases, with 13 bases lying between them. The CDR3 is made up of 13 amino acids. CDR1 SGHAT and CDR2 FQNNGV come from the germline V gene. CDR3 sequence (DNA): TGTGCCAGCCGATACTCAGGGGCCGGGGAGCTGTTTTTT. Protein product: CASRYSGAGELFF.

The chain links TRBV6-2 or TRBV6-3 to TRBJ2-7, with 8 bases matching TRBD1. Germline V gene data show CDR1 as MNHEY and CDR2 as SVGEGT. V lost 0 bases to trimming and J lost 5 bases; unmatched junction nucleotides: 6. The CDR3 spans 15 residues. CDR3 sequence reads: CASSYSSRGLDEQYF. The CDR3 DNA reads TGTGCCAGCAGTTACTCGTCCAGGGGGCTTGACGAGCAGTACTTC.

The rearrangement links TRBV18 to TRBJ1-5; D uncertain. Germline assignment: CDR1 KGHSH and CDR2 LQKENI. V lost 2 bases, J lost 6 bases, and 14 bases lay in between. The CDR3 extends over 15 amino acids. The DNA for the CDR3 is TGTGCCAGCTCACCAGGTGGGGAGCTACGTCAGCCCCAGCATTTT. This encodes CASSPGGELRQPQHF.

This chain joins TRBV3-1 (or the pseudogene TRBV3-2) and TRBJ1-4; D may be TRBD1 (6 bases). The germline V gene encodes CDR1 LGHDT and CDR2 YNNKEL (reference sequence). The CDR3 extends over 15 amino acids. Trimming cost V 3 bases and J 7 bases, with 15 bases left between them. The CDR3 coding sequence is TGTGCCAGCAGCCAGGAGGCGGGGGCAGGTGAAAAACTGTTTTTT. It codes for CASSQEAGAGEKLFF.

Only a few counts were recorded for this clone. V gene TRBV12-3 or TRBV12-4 combines with J gene TRBJ1-3; D is undetermined. This CDR3 spans 13 amino acids. V lost 6 bases and J lost 0, with 6 bases in between. This chain's CDR3 is CASRGASGNTIYF. CDR3 nucleotides: TGTGCCAGCAGAGGAGCCTCTGGAAACACCATATATTTT.

This clone was observed once. The chain couples TRBV11-2 to TRBJ1-1, with D possibly TRBD1 on 6 matching bases. V dropped 5 bases and J dropped 6 bases, with 10 bases sitting between them. CDR1 and CDR2 (germline): SGHAT, FQNNGV. This CDR3 contains 12 residues. The CDR3 region has the DNA TGTGCCAGCAGCGTACGGACAGCTGAAGCTTTCTTT. Translated, it gives CASSVRTAEAFF.

The table lists this clone with a few counts. The chain links TRBV11-2 to TRBJ2-1; TRBD2 matches 7 bases. The CDR3 is 16 residues long. CDR1 and CDR2 from the germline V gene are SGHAT and FQNNGV. Germline trimming cut 4 bases from V and 5 bases from J; bases unmatched to any gene: 11. CDR3 in DNA: TGTGCCAGCAGCTCGGGACTCTGGGGGGGAAACAATGAGCAGTTCTTC. Translation: CASSSGLWGGNNEQFF.

The chain links TRBV7-9 to TRBJ2-7; 14 positions match TRBD2. CDR1 and CDR2 (germline): SEHNR, FQNEAQ (reference sequence). V lost 3 bases, J lost 5 bases, and 9 bases stayed unmatched. CDR3 length: 17 residues. The CDR3 here is CASSFKGPGLAGDEQYF. In DNA form, the CDR3 reads TGTGCCAGCAGCTTCAAGGGACCGGGACTAGCGGGAGACGAGCAGTACTTC.

This chain joins TRBV7-2 and TRBJ2-3, with 8 nucleotides matching TRBD2. This CDR3 is built from 15 residues. Losses at the gene ends were 6 bases for V and 2 bases for J; bases not matched to a gene: 7. CDR1 and CDR2 from the germline V gene are SGHTA and FQGNSA. The CDR3, as DNA: TGTGCCAGCAGGTCACGAGCGGGGGACACAGATACGCAGTATTTT. Amino acid sequence: CASRSRAGDTDTQYF.

V gene TRBV3-1 (or the pseudogene TRBV3-2) combines with J gene TRBJ2-6; D is uncertain. The V and J ends lost 8 bases and 0 bases respectively, with 5 bases between them. In germline, CDR1 is LGHDT, CDR2 YNNKEL (reference sequence). The CDR3 has 13 residues. CDR3 in amino acids: CASGISGANVLTF. The CDR3 DNA is TGTGCCAGCGGCATCTCTGGGGCCAACGTCCTGACTTTC.

The rearrangement links TRBV7-6 to TRBJ2-3, with D possibly being TRBD2 (5 bases). Germline V gene lookup returns CDR1 SGHVS and CDR2 FNYEAQ. V lost 5 bases and J lost 2, with 14 bases in between. This CDR3 has 15 residues. The CDR3 region is CASSPRSGYTDTQYF. The CDR3 bases are TGTGCCAGCAGCCCGAGGTCGGGGTACACAGATACGCAGTATTTT.

The chain has TRBV29-1 and TRBJ2-1; TRBD2 might be the D (5 bases). Between the trimmed V and J ends, which lost 2 bases and 5 bases, there was a span of 7 bases. Germline-derived CDR1 and CDR2 are SQVTM and ANQGSEA. This CDR3 has 12 residues. The CDR3 protein is CSVELRDNEQFF. The CDR3 DNA reads as TGCAGCGTTGAACTGCGGGACAATGAGCAGTTCTTC.

The chain uses TRBV19 and TRBJ2-1; 8 nucleotides agree with TRBD2. In germline, CDR1 is LNHDA, CDR2 SQIVND (reference sequence). Trimming cost V 3 bases and J 7 bases; bases outside gene matches: 8. CDR3 length equals 15 residues. The CDR3 spells CASSIRPIAGNEQFF. CDR3 nucleotide sequence: TGTGCCAGTAGTATTCGCCCGATAGCGGGAAATGAGCAGTTCTTC.

The chain employs TRBV11-2 and TRBJ1-1; D ambiguous. Trimming shortened V by 5 bases and J by 3 bases, and 16 bases separated the two germline ends. From germline, CDR1 is SGHAT and CDR2 FQNNGV. The CDR3 runs to 15 residues. The CDR3 region is CASSPLSWGDTEAFF. The CDR3 DNA reads as TGTGCCAGCAGCCCCCTCTCGTGGGGAGACACTGAAGCTTTCTTT. Full variable domain (missing parts from reference TRBV11-2 and TRBJ1-1): EAGVAQSPRYKIIEKRQSVAFWCNPISGHATLYWYQQILGQGPKLLIQFQNNGVVDDSQLPKDRFSAERLKGVDSTLKIQPAKLEDSAVYLCASSPLSWGDTEAFFGQGTRLTVV.

V is TRBV19 and J is TRBJ2-7, with 9 nucleotides matching TRBD1. From germline, CDR1 is LNHDA and CDR2 SQIVND (reference sequence). The CDR3 contains 15 residues. Trimming cost V 4 bases and J 6 bases; bases outside gene matches: 10. For the CDR3, the DNA is TGTGCCAGTAGTAGGGGCCCGGGACAGGGTGGCGAGCAGTACTTC. It is translated as CASSRGPGQGGEQYF.

The chain is built from TRBV11-3 and TRBJ2-3; 7 nucleotides line up with TRBD2. From germline, CDR1 is SGHNT and CDR2 YENEEA. With 3 bases clipped from V and 1 base from J, the junction kept 7 bases outside the gene matches. The CDR3 is 16 amino acids. As DNA, the CDR3 is TGTGCCAGCAGCTTTGGACTAGGGATGGGCACAGATACGCAGTATTTT. It encodes CASSFGLGMGTDTQYF.

This chain links TRBV11-2 with TRBJ2-2, with a tentative D call TRBD2 (7 bases). Deletions cut 1 base from V and 6 bases from J, with 15 bases between. This CDR3 is 16 amino acids long. In germline, CDR1 is SGHAT, CDR2 FQNNGV. The DNA of the CDR3 is TGTGCCAGCAGCTTAGGGGGGGGCGGAATGCCCGGGGAGCTGTTTTTT. Protein: CASSLGGGGMPGELFF.

CDR3 in DNA: TGCGCCAGCAGCTTGGTGGGACTAGCGAGCGGGGAGCTGTTTTTT. This encodes CASSLVGLASGELFF. V gene TRBV5-1 combines with J gene TRBJ2-2, with 10 bases identical to TRBD2. The germline V gene encodes CDR1 SGHRS and CDR2 YFSETQ. The CDR3 is made up of 15 amino acids. The trim removed 0 bases at V and 7 bases at J, leaving 3 bases unmatched.